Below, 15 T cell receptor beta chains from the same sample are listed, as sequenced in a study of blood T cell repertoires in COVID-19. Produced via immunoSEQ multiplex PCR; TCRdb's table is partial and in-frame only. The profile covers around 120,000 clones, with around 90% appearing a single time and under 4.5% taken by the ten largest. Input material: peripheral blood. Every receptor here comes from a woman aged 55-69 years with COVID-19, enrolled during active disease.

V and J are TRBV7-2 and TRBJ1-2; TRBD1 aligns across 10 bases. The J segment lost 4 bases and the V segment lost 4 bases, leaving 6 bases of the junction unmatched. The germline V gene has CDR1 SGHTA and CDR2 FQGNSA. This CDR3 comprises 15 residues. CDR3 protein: CASSSPDRGGYGYTF. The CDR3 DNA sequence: TGTGCCAGCAGCTCTCCGGACAGGGGGGGCTATGGCTACACCTTC.

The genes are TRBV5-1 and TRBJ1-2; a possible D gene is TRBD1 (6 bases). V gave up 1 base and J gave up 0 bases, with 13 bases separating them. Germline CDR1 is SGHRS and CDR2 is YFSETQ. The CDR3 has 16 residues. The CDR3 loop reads CASSLQGGVTNYGYTF. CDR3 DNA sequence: TGCGCCAGCAGCTTGCAAGGGGGAGTAACTAACTATGGCTACACCTTC. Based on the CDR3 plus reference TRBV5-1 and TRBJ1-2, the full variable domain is KAGVTQTPRYLIKTRGQQVTLSCSPISGHRSVSWYQQTPGQGLQFLFEYFSETQRNKGNFPGRFSGRQFSNSRSEMNVSTLELGDSALYLCASSLQGGVTNYGYTFGSGTRLTVV.

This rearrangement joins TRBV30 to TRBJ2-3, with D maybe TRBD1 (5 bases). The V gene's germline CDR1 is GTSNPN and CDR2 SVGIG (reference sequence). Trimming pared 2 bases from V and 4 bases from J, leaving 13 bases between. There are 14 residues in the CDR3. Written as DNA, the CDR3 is TGTGCCTGGAGTAGGGGCGGTGGCGCAGATACGCAGTATTTT. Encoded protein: CAWSRGGGADTQYF.

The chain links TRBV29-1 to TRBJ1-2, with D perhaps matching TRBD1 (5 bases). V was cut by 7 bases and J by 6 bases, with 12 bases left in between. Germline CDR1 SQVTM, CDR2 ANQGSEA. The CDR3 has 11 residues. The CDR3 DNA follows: TGCAGCGCAGGATTCAGGGATGGCTACACCTTC. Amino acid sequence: CSAGFRDGYTF.

The CDR3 spells CASSYSLAGGFNEQFF. The DNA of the CDR3 is TGTGCCAGCAGTTACTCGCTAGCGGGGGGGTTCAATGAGCAGTTCTTC. The chain employs TRBV6-2 or TRBV6-3 and TRBJ2-1; 12 bases agree with TRBD2. J gave up 6 bases and V 0 bases, and 3 bases lay outside the gene matches. Germline V lookup: CDR1 MNHEY, CDR2 SVGEGT. The CDR3 is 16 residues long.

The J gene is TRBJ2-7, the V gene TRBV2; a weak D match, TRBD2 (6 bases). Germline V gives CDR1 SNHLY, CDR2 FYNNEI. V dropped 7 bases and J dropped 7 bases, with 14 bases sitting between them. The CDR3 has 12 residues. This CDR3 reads CASNPLGGEQYF. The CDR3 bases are TGTGCCAGCAACCCACTTGGGGGGGAGCAGTACTTC.

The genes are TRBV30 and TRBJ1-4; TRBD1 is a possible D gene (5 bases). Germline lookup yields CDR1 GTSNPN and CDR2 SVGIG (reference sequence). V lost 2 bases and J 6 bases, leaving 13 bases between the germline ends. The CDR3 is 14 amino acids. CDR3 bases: TGTGCCTGGAGTAGGTCCAGGGAGGATGAAAAACTGTTTTTT. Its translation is CAWSRSREDEKLFF.

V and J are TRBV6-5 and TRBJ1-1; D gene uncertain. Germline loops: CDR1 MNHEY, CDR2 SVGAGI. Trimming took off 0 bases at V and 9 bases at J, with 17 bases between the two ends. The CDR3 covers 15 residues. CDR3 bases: TGTGCCAGCAGTTACTCCAGAGGGAGGTCGGAGAAAGCTTTCTTT. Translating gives CASSYSRGRSEKAFF.

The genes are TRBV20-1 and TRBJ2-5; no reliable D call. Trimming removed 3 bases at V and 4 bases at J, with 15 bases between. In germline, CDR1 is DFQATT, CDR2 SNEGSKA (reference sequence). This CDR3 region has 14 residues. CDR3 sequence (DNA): TGCAGTGCTAGTTCTCCAGGATTAGGAGAGACCCAGTACTTC. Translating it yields CSASSPGLGETQYF.

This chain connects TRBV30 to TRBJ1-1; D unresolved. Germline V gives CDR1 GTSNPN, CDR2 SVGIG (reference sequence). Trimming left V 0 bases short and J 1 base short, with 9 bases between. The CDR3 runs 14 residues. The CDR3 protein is CAWSVFGGNTEAFF. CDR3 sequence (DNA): TGTGCCTGGAGTGTATTTGGCGGGAACACTGAAGCTTTCTTT.

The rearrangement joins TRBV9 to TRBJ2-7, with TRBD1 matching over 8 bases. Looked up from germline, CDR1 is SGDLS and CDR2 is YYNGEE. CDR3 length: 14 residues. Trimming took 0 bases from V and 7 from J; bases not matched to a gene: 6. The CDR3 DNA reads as TGTGCCAGCAGCGTAGCCGGACAGGGCTGGGAGCAGTACTTC. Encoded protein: CASSVAGQGWEQYF.

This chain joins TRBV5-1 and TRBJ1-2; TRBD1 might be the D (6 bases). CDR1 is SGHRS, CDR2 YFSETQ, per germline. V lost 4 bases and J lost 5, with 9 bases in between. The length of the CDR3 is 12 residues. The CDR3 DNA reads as TGCGCCAGCAGCGAGGACAGTTATGGCTACACCTTC. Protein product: CASSEDSYGYTF. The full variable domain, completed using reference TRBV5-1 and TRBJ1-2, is KAGVTQTPRYLIKTRGQQVTLSCSPISGHRSVSWYQQTPGQGLQFLFEYFSETQRNKGNFPGRFSGRQFSNSRSEMNVSTLELGDSALYLCASSEDSYGYTFGSGTRLTVV.

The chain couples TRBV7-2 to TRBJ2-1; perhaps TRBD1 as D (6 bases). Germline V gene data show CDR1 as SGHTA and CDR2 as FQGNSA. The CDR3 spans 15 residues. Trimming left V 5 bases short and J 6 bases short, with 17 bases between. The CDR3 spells CASSGRQGISNEQFF. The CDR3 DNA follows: TGTGCCAGCAGCGGCAGGCAGGGGATTTCCAATGAGCAGTTCTTC.

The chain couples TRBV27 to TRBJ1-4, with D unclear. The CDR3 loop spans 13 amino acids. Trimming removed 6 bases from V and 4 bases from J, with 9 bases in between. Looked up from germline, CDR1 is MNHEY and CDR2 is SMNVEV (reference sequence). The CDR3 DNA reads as TGTGCCAGCAGAGAAACAAGTAATGAAAAACTGTTTTTT. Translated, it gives CASRETSNEKLFF. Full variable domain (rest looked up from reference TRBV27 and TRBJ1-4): EAQVTQNPRYLITVTGKKLTVTCSQNMNHEYMSWYRQDPGLGLRQIYYSMNVEVTDKGDVPEGYKVSRKEKRNFPLILESPSPNQTSLYFCASRETSNEKLFFGSGTQLSVL.

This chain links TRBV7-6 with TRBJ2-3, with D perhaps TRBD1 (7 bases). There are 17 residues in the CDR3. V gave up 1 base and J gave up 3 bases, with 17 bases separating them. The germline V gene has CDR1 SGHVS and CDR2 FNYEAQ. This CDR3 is CASSLEAGGSSTDTQYF. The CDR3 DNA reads TGTGCCAGCAGCTTAGAGGCAGGGGGGAGTTCGACAGATACGCAGTATTTT.